This T cell receptor (beta chain) appears in the sequencing data of a study of cytotoxic CD8 clonotypes in ibrutinib-treated CLL. Study in general: Investigators collected response samples after a median about twelve months of treatment, range 6 to 36. Findings and caveats of the study: At progression, clonality fell back toward baseline after rising at ibrutinib response.

A word on this clone: Antigen unknown.

Germline assignment: CDR1 WNHNN and CDR2 SYGVQD (reference sequence). This CDR3 has 18 amino acids. J gave up 0 bases and V 0 bases, and 8 bases lay outside the gene matches. Libraries were prepared by immunoSEQ multiplex PCR; TCRdb keeps only in-frame clonotypes and omits some of them. The repertoire holds approximately 120,000 clones, with 58% as singletons. The sequencing used PBMCs, collected after 24 months of ibrutinib treatment. This chain connects TRBV10-1 to TRBJ1-5; the match to TRBD1 covers 7 bases. The sequence derives from a human donor with chronic lymphocytic leukemia. CDR3 loop: CASSESAGGNYSNQPQHF. The CDR3 DNA reads TGCGCCAGCAGTGAGTCGGCAGGGGGGAATTATAGCAATCAGCCCCAGCATTTT.